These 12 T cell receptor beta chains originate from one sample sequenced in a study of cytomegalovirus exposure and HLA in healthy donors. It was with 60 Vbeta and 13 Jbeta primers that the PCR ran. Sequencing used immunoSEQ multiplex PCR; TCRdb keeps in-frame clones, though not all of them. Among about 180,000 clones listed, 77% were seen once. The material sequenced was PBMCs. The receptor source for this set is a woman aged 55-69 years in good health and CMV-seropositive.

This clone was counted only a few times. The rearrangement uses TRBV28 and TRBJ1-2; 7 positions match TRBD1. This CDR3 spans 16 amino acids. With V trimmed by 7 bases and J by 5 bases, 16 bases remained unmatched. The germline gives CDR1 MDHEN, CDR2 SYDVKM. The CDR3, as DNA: TGTGCCAGCACCGAGGGCCTCCCCCGGACAGGTTATGGCTACACCTTC. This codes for CASTEGLPRTGYGYTF.

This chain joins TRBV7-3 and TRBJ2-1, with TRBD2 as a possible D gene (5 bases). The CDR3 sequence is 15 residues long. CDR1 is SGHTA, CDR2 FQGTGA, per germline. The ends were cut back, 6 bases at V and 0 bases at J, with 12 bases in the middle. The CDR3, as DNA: TGTGCCAGCAGTAGAGGGCGGACCTCCTACAATGAGCAGTTCTTC. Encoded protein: CASSRGRTSYNEQFF.

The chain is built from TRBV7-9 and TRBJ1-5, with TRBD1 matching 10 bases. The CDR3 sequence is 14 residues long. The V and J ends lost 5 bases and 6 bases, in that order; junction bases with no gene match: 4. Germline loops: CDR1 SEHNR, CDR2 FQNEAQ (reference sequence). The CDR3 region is CASSRWDRGQPQHF. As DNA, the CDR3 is TGTGCCAGCAGCCGCTGGGACAGGGGTCAGCCCCAGCATTTT.

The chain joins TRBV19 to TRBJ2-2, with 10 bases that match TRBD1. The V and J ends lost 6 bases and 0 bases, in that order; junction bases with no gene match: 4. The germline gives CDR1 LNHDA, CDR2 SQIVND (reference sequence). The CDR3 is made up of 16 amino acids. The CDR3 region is CASRKDRGANTGELFF. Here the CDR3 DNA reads TGTGCCAGTAGAAAGGACAGGGGGGCGAACACCGGGGAGCTGTTTTTT.

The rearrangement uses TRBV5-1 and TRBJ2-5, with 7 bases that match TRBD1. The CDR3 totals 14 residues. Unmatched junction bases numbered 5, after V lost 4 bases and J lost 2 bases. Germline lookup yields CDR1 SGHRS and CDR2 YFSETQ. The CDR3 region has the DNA TGCGCCAGCAGCCCGGGACAGCTTCAAGAGACCCAGTACTTC. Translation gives CASSPGQLQETQYF.

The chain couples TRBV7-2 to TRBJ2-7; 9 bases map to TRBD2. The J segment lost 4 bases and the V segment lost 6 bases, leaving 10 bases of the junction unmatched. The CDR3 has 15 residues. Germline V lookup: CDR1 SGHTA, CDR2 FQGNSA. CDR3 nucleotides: TGTGCCAGCAGTACCCAGGGACTAGCACTTTACGAGCAGTACTTC. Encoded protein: CASSTQGLALYEQYF.

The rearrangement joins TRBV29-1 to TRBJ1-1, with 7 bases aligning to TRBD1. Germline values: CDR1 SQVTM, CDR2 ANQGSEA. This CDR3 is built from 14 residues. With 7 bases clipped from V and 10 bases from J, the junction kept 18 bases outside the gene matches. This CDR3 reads CSAVLNRDSRRAFF. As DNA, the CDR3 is TGCAGCGCAGTCTTAAACCGGGACAGTCGGAGAGCTTTCTTT.

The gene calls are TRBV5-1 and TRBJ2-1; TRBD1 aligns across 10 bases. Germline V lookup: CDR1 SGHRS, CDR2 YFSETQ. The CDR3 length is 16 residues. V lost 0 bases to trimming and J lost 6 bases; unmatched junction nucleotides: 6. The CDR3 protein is CASSLAGGQGGNEQFF. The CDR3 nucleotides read TGCGCCAGCAGCTTGGCCGGCGGACAGGGGGGCAATGAGCAGTTCTTC.

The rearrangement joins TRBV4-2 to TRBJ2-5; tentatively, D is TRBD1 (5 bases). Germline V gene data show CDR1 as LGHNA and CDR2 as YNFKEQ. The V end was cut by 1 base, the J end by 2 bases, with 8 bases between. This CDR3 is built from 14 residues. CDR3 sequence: CASSQGRGQETQYF. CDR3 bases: TGTGCCAGCAGCCAAGGAAGGGGACAAGAGACCCAGTACTTC.

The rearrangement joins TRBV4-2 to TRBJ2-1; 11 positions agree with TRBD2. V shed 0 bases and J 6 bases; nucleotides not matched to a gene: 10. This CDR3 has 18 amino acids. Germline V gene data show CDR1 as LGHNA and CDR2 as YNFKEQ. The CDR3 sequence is CASSQDPIGSGGVNEQFF. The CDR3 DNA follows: TGTGCCAGCAGCCAAGATCCCATTGGTAGCGGGGGGGTCAATGAGCAGTTCTTC.

The CDR3 nucleotides are TGTGCCTGGAGTTCCGGGACACGGACGAATCAGCCCCAGCATTTT. It codes for CAWSSGTRTNQPQHF. The chain uses TRBV30 and TRBJ1-5; the D gene is possibly TRBD1 (6 bases). CDR1 is GTSNPN and CDR2 is SVGIG in the germline V gene (reference sequence). The CDR3 runs 15 residues. Trimming took 2 bases from V and 4 from J, leaving 15 bases between them.

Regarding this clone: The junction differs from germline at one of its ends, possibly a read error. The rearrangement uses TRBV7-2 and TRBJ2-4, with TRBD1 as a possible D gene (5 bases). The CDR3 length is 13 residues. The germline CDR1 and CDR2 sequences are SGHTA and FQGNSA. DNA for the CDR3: TGTGCCAGCAGCTTATCCGCAGGGAACAGTCAGTACTTC. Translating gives CASSLSAGNSQYF.